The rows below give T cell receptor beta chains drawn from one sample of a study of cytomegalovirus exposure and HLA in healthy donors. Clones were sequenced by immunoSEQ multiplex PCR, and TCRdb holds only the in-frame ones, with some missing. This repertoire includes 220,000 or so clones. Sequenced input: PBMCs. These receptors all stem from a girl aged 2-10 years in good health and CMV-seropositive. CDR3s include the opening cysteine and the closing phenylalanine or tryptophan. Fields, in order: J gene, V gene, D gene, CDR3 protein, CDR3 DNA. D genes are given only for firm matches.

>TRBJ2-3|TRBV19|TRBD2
CASSGARLAGITDTQYF
TGTGCCAGTAGTGGGGCCAGGCTAGCGGGGATCACAGATACGCAGTATTTT
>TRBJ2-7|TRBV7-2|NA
CASSLETRYEQYF
TGTGCCAGCAGCTTAGAGACTCGCTACGAGCAGTACTTC
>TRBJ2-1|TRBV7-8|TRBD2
CASSPSGSSYNEQFF
TGTGCCAGCAGCCCTAGCGGGAGCTCCTACAATGAGCAGTTCTTC
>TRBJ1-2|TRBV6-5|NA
CASSYLDSYGYTF
TGTGCCAGCAGTTACTTGGACAGCTATGGCTACACCTTC
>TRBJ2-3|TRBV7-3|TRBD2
CASSSGPMSGTSTDTQYF
TGTGCCAGCAGCTCGGGTCCAATGAGCGGGACTAGCACAGATACGCAGTATTTT
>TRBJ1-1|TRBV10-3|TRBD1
CAIRGTGRTEAFF
TGTGCCATCAGGGGGACAGGGAGGACTGAAGCTTTCTTT
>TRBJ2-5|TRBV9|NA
CASSVGTEGETQYF
TGTGCCAGCAGCGTAGGGACAGAGGGGGAGACCCAGTACTTC
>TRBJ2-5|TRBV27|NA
CASSLLGQGQETQYF
TGTGCCAGCAGTTTATTGGGGCAGGGGCAAGAGACCCAGTACTTC
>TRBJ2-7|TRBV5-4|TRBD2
CASGTSASGIYEQYF
TGTGCCAGCGGTACCTCAGCTAGCGGAATCTACGAGCAGTACTTC
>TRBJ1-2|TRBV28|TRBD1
CASSPDRVAHLYGYTF
TGTGCCAGCAGCCCGGACAGGGTTGCGCATCTATATGGCTACACCTTC
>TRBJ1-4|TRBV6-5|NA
CANSPSHLFF
TGTGCCAATTCGCCTAGCCACCTGTTTTTT
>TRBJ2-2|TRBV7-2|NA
CASRTGLSNTGELFF
TGTGCCAGCAGGACGGGACTCTCTAACACCGGGGAGCTGTTTTTT
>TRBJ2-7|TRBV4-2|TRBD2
CASSQDLGGRANEQYF
TGTGCCAGCAGCCAAGATCTGGGCGGGAGGGCCAACGAGCAGTACTTC
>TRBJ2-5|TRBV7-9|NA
CASSRRRSGQPREETQYF
TGTGCCAGCAGCCGCCGTCGATCGGGACAACCGAGGGAAGAGACCCAGTACTTC
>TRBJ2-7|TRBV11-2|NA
CASSLEGGPTYEQYF
TGTGCCAGCAGCTTAGAGGGCGGGCCTACCTACGAGCAGTACTTC
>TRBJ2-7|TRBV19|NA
CATSDSYEQYF
TGTGCCACCTCGGACAGCTACGAGCAGTACTTC
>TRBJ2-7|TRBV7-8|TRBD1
CASSPSDRGYEQYF
TGTGCCAGCAGCCCCTCGGACAGGGGATACGAGCAGTACTTC
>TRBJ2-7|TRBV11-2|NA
CASSSQEGFEQYF
TGTGCCAGCAGCTCCCAGGAAGGATTCGAGCAGTACTTC
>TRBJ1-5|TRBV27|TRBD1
CASSLLGGSNQPQHF
TGTGCCAGCAGTTTATTAGGGGGCAGCAATCAGCCCCAGCATTTT
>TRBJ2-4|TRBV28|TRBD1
CASSFLSPGQSENIQYF
TGTGCCAGCAGTTTCTTGAGCCCGGGACAGTCCGAAAACATTCAGTACTTC
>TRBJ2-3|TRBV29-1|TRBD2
CSVPTSGSSYPDTQYF
TGCAGCGTTCCCACTAGCGGGAGTAGTTACCCAGATACGCAGTATTTT
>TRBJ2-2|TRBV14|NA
CASSRPGTGELFF
TGTGCCAGCAGCCGCCCGGGCACCGGGGAGCTGTTTTTT
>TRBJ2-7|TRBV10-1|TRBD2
CARGLAGGGYEQYF
TGCGCCAGAGGACTAGCGGGAGGGGGGTACGAGCAGTACTTC
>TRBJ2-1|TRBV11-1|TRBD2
CASSSPSGLAGMSYNEQFF
TGTGCCAGCAGCTCACCATCGGGACTAGCGGGAATGTCCTACAATGAGCAGTTCTTC
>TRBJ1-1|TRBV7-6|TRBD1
CASSLGSQGARNTEAFF
TGTGCCAGCAGCTTAGGAAGCCAGGGGGCTAGGAACACTGAAGCTTTCTTT
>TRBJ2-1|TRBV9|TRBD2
CASSVGGRVGNEQFF
TGTGCCAGCAGCGTAGGAGGGAGGGTAGGCAATGAGCAGTTCTTC
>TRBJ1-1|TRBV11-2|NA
CASRALQGPVNTEAFF
TGTGCCAGCAGGGCCTTACAGGGACCCGTGAACACTGAAGCTTTCTTT
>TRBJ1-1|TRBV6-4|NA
CASSDYRGTEAFF
TGTGCCAGCAGTGACTATAGGGGAACTGAAGCTTTCTTT
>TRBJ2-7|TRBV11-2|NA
CASSQAERRFEQYF
TGTGCCAGCAGCCAAGCAGAGCGGCGGTTCGAGCAGTACTTC
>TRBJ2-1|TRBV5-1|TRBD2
CASSSPPSGSNEQFF
TGCGCCAGCAGCTCACCACCTAGCGGAAGCAATGAGCAGTTCTTC